The entry that follows covers one TCR beta chain sequence. The antigen remains undetermined. Once obtained from cultured CD4+ T cells, the DNA was sequenced using the Oncomine TCR Beta short-read assay. TCRdb redid the calling of the PCR reads with MiXCR, one entry per CDR3 protein. Here the sample spans about 19,000 distinct CDR3 sequences, around half being singletons. The treatment is: approximately 9-day PBMC culture with coronavirus spike peptide pools or control peptides (ViraFEST assay). The data were obtained in a study of vaccination and CD4 T cells after COVID-19. Broader study findings: Spike mono-reactivity was evident in 304 of the 307 vaccine-specific clones derived from convalescent patients.

Germline CDR1 is MNHNS and CDR2 is SASEGT. Trimming cost V 4 bases and J 2 bases, with 15 bases left between them. The CDR3 has 15 residues. Sequencing used CD4+ T cells from blood, cultured in vitro. The receptor was derived from a human donor who had recovered from COVID-19. The rearrangement links TRBV6-1 to TRBJ2-7; D is possibly TRBD2 (6 bases). The CDR3 sequence: CASSVYGGGAYEQYF. DNA for the CDR3: TGTGCCAGCAGTGTCTATGGCGGAGGGGCCTACGAGCAGTACTTC.